The clone carrying this T cell receptor beta chain was found many times. These data come from a study of identical twins. Germline values: CDR1 DFQATT, CDR2 SNEGSKA (reference sequence). V dropped 3 bases and J dropped 3; count of bases not matched to a gene: 14. This CDR3 comprises 17 residues. A universal primer site was added by template switching, and unique molecular identifiers were carried by the cDNA. TCRdb re-called the 5' RACE reads with MiXCR, one entry per CDR3 protein. The sample carries some 630,000 distinct CDR3 sequences, around 7.4% recorded once. These data are also associated with another study on yellow fever vaccine responses in identical twins.

This chain links TRBV20-1 with TRBJ2-7, with 10 bases lining up with TRBD2. Sequenced material: PBMCs. The TCR originated in a woman aged 18 to 35 in good health. The CDR3 DNA sequence: TGCAGTGCTAGGACAGGGGTTAGCGGGGGGCAGAACTACGAGCAGTACGTC. As protein: CSARTGVSGGQNYEQYV.